The present T cell receptor (beta chain) was sequenced within a study of CD8 T cells in Susac syndrome. V was pared by 1 base and J by 0 bases, with 18 bases between. The germline V gene has CDR1 SGHVS and CDR2 FQNEAQ. CDR3 length equals 18 residues. RNA was extracted with the RNeasy kit, and a quantity of about 0.45 to 1 ug was reverse transcribed using random hexamers. TCRdb independently ran MiXCR on the immunoSEQ multiplex PCR reads; one entry per CDR3 protein. The sample has fewer than 35,000 distinct CDR3 sequences; 85% to 95% are singletons. The source is a human donor in good health. The sample taken for sequencing was CD8+ T cells from PBMCs. The chain uses TRBV7-8 and TRBJ1-1; possible D gene TRBD1, 5 bases. CDR3 in amino acids: CASSLVGYRMKVNTEAFF. The CDR3 DNA sequence: TGTGCCAGCAGCTTAGTCGGCTACAGGATGAAGGTGAACACTGAAGCTTTCTTT.